This TCR beta chain was recovered during a study of control samples from healthy donors and cancer patients. Sequenced by immunoSEQ multiplex PCR; TCRdb stores in-frame clones only, minus some. The sample has about 190,000 clones. CDR3 size: 13 residues. CDR1 and CDR2 from the germline V gene are SGHDT and YYEEEE. Between the trimmed V and J ends, which lost 3 bases and 7 bases, there was a span of 11 bases. The TCR originated in a woman younger than 45 in good health. The source material was blood. The V call is TRBV5-6, the J call TRBJ2-1, with D perhaps TRBD1 (5 bases). The CDR3 region is CASSYGPGNEQFF. CDR3 nucleotides: TGTGCCAGCAGCTACGGACCAGGGAATGAGCAGTTCTTC.